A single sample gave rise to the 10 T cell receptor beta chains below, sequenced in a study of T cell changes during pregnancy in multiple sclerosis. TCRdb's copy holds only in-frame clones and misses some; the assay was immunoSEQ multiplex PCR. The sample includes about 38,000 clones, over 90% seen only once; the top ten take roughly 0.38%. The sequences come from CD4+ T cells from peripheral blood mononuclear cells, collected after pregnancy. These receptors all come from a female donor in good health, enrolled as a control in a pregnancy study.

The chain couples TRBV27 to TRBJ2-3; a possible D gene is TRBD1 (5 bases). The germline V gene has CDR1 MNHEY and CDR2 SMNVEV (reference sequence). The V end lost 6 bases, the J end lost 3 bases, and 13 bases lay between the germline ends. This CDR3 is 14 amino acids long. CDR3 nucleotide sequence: TGTGCCAGCAGACTTACAGGCTTTACAGATACGCAGTATTTT. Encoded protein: CASRLTGFTDTQYF.

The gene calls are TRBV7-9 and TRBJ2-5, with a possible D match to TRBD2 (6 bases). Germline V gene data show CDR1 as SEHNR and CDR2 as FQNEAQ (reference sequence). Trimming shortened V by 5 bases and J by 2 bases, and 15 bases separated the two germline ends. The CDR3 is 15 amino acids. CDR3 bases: TGTGCCAGCAGCCCCCCCGGCGCGGGGCAAGAGACCCAGTACTTC. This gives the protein CASSPPGAGQETQYF.

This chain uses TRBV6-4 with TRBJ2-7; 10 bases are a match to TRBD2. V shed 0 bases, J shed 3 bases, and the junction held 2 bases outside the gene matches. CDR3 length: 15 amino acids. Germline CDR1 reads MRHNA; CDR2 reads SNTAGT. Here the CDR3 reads CASSDSASGSYEQYF. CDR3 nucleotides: TGTGCCAGCAGTGACTCGGCTAGCGGGAGCTACGAGCAGTACTTC.

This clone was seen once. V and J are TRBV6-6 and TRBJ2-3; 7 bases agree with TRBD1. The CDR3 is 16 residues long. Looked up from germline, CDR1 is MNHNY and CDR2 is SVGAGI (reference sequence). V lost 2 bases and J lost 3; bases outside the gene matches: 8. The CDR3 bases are TGTGCCAGCAGTTACCCCCAGGGGGTTGCGACAGATACGCAGTATTTT. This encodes CASSYPQGVATDTQYF.

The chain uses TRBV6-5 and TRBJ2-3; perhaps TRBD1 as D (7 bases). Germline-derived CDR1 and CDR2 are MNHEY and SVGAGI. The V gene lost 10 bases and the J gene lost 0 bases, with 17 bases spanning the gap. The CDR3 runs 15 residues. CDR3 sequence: CATSPAGGSTDTQYF. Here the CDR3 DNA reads TGTGCCACAAGTCCGGCAGGGGGGAGCACAGATACGCAGTATTTT.

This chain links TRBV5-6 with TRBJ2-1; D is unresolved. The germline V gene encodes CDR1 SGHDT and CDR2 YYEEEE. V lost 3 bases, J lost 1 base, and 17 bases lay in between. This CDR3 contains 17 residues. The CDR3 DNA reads TGTGCCAGCAGCTCACTTGGCCAGCCAGGATCCTACAATGAGCAGTTCTTC. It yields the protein CASSSLGQPGSYNEQFF.

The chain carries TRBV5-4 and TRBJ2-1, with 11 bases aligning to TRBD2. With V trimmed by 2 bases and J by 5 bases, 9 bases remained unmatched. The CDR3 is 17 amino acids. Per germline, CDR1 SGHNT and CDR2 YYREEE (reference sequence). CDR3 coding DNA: TGTGCCAGCAGCTTTAAGTTAGCGGGAGGGCCAAACAATGAGCAGTTCTTC. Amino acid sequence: CASSFKLAGGPNNEQFF.

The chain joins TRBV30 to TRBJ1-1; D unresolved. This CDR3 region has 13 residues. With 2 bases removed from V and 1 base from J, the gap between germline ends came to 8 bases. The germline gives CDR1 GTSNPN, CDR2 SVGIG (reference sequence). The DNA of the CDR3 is TGTGCCTGGAGTAGTAGCAGGAACACTGAAGCTTTCTTT. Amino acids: CAWSSSRNTEAFF.

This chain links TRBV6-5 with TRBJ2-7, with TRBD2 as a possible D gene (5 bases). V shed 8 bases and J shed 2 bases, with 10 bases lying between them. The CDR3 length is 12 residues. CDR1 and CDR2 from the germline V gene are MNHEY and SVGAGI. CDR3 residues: CASQSGTYEQYF. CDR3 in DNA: TGTGCCAGCCAGAGCGGTACCTACGAGCAGTACTTC.

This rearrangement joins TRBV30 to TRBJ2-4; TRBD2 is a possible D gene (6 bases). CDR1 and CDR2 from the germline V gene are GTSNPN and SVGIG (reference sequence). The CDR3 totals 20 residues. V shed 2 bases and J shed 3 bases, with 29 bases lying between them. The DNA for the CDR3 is TGTGCCTGGAGTCCTCATCTCCGGGACTTGGAGGAAATCGGCAAAAACATTCAGTACTTC. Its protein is CAWSPHLRDLEEIGKNIQYF.